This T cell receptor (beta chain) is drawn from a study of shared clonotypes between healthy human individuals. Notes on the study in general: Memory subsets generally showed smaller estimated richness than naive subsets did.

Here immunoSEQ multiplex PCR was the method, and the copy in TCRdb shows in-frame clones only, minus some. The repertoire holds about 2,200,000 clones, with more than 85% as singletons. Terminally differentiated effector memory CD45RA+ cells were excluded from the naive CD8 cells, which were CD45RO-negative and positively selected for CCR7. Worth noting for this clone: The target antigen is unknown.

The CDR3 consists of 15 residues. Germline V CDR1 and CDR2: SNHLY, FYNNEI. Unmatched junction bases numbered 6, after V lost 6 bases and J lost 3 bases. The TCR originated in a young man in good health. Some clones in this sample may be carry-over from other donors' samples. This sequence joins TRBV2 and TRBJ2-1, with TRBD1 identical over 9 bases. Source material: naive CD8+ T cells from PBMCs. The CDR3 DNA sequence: TGTGCCAGCAGGGGACAGGGCGGGGGCTACAATGAGCAGTTCTTC. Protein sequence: CASRGQGGGYNEQFF.